The clone carrying this T cell receptor (beta chain) was picked up a small number of times. The likely explanation is a read error, given a far larger clone one base away. Other nucleotide sequences in the sample specify the same CDR3. Sequencing used immunoSEQ multiplex PCR; TCRdb keeps in-frame clones, though not all of them. The table includes around 5,200 clones, roughly 20% detected once. Treatment: randomized to nivolumab then ipilimumab (arm A) or the reverse (arm B). There are 13 residues in the CDR3. Germline V gene lookup returns CDR1 MRHNA and CDR2 SNTAGT. The record originates from a study of sequential checkpoint blockade in melanoma.

The TCR originated in a human donor with melanoma. This chain connects TRBV6-4 to TRBJ1-6; the D is unclear. The material sequenced was tumor tissue (inferred from file names), taken from a patient given nivolumab and ipilimumab in sequence. For the CDR3, the DNA is TGCGCCAGCGGAGTCCTCCTCAATTCACCCCTCCACTTT. As protein: CASGVLLNSPLHF.